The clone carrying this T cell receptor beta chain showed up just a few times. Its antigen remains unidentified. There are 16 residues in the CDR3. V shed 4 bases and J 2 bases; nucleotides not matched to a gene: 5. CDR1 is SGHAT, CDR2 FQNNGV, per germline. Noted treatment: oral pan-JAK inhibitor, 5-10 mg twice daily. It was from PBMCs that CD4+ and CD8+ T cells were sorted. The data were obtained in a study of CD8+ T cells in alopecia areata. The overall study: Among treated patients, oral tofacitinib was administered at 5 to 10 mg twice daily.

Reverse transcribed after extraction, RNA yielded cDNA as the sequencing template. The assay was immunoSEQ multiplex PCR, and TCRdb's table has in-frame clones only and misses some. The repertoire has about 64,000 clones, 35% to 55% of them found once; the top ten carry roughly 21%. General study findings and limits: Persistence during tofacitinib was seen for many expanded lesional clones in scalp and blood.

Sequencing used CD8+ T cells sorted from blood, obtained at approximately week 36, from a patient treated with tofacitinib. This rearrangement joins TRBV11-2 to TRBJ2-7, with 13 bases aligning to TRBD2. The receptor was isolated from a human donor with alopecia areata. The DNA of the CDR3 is TGTGCCAGCAGCTCTAGGACTAGCGGGGGACCCTACGAGCAGTACTTC. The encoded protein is CASSSRTSGGPYEQYF. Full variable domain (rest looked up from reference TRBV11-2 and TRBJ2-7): EAGVAQSPRYKIIEKRQSVAFWCNPISGHATLYWYQQILGQGPKLLIQFQNNGVVDDSQLPKDRFSAERLKGVDSTLKIQPAKLEDSAVYLCASSSRTSGGPYEQYFGPGTRLTVT.